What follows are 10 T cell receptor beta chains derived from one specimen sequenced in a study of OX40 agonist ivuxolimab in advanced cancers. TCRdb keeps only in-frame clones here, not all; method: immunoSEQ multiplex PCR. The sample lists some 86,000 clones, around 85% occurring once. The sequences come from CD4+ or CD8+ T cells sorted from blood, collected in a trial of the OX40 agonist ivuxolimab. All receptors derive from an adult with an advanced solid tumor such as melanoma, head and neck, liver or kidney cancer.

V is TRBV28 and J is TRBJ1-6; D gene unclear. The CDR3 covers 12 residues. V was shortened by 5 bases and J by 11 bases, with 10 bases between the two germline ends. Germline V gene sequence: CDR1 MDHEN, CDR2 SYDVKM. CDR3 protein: CASSGFLAPLHF. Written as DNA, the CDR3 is TGTGCCAGCAGTGGATTTTTGGCACCCCTCCACTTT.

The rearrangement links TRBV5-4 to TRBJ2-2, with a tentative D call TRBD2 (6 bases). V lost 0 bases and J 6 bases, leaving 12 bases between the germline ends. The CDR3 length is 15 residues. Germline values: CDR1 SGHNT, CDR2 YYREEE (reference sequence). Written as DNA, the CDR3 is TGTGCCAGCAGCTTGGGCGGGGAACTCCCCGGGGAGCTGTTTTTT. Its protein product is CASSLGGELPGELFF. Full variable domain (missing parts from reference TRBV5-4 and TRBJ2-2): ETGVTQSPTHLIKTRGQQVTLRCSSQSGHNTVSWYQQALGQGPQFIFQYYREEENGRGNFPPRFSGLQFPNYSSELNVNALELDDSALYLCASSLGGELPGELFFGEGSRLTVL.

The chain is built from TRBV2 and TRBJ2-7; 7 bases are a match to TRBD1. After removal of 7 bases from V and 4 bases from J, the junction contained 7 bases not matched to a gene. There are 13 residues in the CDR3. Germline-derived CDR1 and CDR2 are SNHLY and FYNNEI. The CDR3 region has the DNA TGTGCCAGCAAGGCAGGGGGTCGGTACGAGCAGTACTTC. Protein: CASKAGGRYEQYF.

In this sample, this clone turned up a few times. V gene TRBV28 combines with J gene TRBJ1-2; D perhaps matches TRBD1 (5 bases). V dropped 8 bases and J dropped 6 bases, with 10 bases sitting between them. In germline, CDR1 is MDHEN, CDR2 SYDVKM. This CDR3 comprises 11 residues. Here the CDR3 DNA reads TGTGCCAGCGGCAGGGCGGATGGCTACACCTTC. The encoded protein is CASGRADGYTF.

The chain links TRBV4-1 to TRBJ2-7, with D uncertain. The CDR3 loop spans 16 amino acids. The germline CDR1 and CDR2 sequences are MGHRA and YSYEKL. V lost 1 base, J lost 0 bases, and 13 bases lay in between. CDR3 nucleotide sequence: TGCGCCAGCAGCCAAGGGGAAGTATCATACTCCTACGAGCAGTACTTC. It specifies CASSQGEVSYSYEQYF.

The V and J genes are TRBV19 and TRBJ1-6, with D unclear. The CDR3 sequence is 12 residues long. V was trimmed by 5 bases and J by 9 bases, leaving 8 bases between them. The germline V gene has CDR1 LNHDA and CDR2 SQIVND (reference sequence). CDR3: CASSRESSPLHF. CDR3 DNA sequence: TGTGCCAGTAGTCGGGAGAGTTCACCCCTCCACTTT.

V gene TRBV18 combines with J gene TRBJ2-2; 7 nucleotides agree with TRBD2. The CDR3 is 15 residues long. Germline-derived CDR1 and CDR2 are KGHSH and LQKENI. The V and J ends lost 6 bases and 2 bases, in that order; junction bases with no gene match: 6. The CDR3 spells CASSRGEANTGELFF. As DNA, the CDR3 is TGTGCCAGCTCCCGGGGGGAGGCCAACACCGGGGAGCTGTTTTTT.

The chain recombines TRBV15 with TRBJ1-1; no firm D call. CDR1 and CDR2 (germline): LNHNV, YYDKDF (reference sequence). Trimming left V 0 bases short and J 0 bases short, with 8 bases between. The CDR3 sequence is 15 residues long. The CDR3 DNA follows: TGTGCCACCAGCAGAGATTATTCGGTGAACACTGAAGCTTTCTTT. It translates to CATSRDYSVNTEAFF.

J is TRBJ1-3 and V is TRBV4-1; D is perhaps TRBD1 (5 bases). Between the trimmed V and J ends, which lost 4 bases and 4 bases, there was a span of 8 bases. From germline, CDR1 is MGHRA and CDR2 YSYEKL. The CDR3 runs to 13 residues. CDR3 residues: CASSLRAGNTIYF. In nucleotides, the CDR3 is TGCGCCAGCAGCCTCAGGGCCGGAAACACCATATATTTT.

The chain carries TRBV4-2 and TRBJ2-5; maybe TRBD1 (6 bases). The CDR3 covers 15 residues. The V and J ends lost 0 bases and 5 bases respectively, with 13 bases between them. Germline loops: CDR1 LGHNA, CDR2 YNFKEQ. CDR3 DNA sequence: TGTGCCAGCAGCCAAGACAGGGGCCCGCAGGAGACCCAGTACTTC. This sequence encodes CASSQDRGPQETQYF.